This T cell receptor beta chain is from a study of blood T cell repertoires in COVID-19 (TCRdb year 2020). In the study overall: Collaborator samples came from the United States, Italy and Spain and covered acute and convalescent phases of COVID-19. Deeply sampled blood TCRbeta repertoires from subjects exposed to, actively infected with, or recovered from COVID-19 were included in the dataset. The prospective study material was composed of cDNA or gDNA derived from T cells, B-cell-depleted T cells, or PBMCs. A freely available public database, intended as a resource for researchers studying the immune response to SARS-CoV-2, is where the repertoires were released. HLA class I and class II types, where available, came from metadata supplied by the sample provider rather than from assay-based typing. Sample metadata almost always included a de-identified subject ID, COVID-19 status, age in years and sex. The samples were drawn from two sources: the first 160 participants of the ongoing ImmuneRACE study, and 1,000 to 1,500 subjects contributed by 6 global collaborators. The paper's findings and limits, for the study overall: The amount of clinical and demographic metadata varied by source and participant and was provided uncurated.

CDR1 and CDR2, looked up from the germline V gene, are MNHEY and SVGAGI. V is cut by 3 bases and J by 0 bases, and the space between the germline ends is 5 bases. Spanning cysteine to phenylalanine, the CDR3 consists of 13 amino acids. Only CDR3 DNA remains: 39 bases, in frame from the first base. The table lists this clone with a few counts. Its cognate antigen has yet to be identified. Base qualities are missing; no much larger clone stands one base away. One collaborating source in Seattle enrolled patients during active infection and followed them longitudinally through the course of disease. The collaborating institutions used their own protocols to collect whole blood in K2EDTA tubes. For TCRbeta analysis, collaborators shipped samples as frozen whole blood, isolated PBMCs, or DNA extracted from either of those sample types. The immunoSEQ Assay, a bias-controlled multiplex PCR, was used to amplify TCRbeta CDR3 regions from genomic DNA. The paper's processing steps were these. The number of nucleated cells in each sample was estimated from the amplification of reference gene primers within the assay. To quantify the absolute abundance of each unique TCRbeta CDR3 rearrangement, sequence reads were collapsed and filtered. For each sample, productive Simpson clonality was calculated by taking the square root of Simpson's diversity index across productive rearrangements. The clones in this table, taken by TCRdb from immuneACCESS, are in-frame only. Not every clone is retained; where verified, under half of the shortfall comes from an unresolved V gene, and the cause of the rest is unknown. For V, J and clone size, that table is used; D and trimming come from the DNA. A total of under 20,000 clones appear in this sample, 77% of them only once. The ten largest clones capture over 15% of the sample.

The receptor comes from a man aged 70 or older with COVID-19, enrolled during active disease. This sequence uses TRBV6-5 and TRBJ1-2, with no confident D gene call. Sequenced input: peripheral blood. The CDR3 in this case is CASSYRANYGYTF. The DNA reads TGTGCCAGCAGTTATCGAGCTAACTATGGCTACACCTTC.